This TCR beta chain stems from a study of identical twins. Healthy Caucasians supplied all donations. Broader study findings: Models underestimated TCR alpha sharing (out-of-frame) in monozygotic twins.

A single record per CDR3 protein comes from TCRdb applying MiXCR to the 5' RACE reads. This table has approximately 220,000 distinct CDR3 sequences, approximately 7.9% appearing once. The CDR3 runs to 12 residues. Trimming removed 4 bases at V and 4 bases at J, with 8 bases between. Germline-derived CDR1 and CDR2 are SEHNR and FQNEAQ (reference sequence). This clonotype was observed at least ten times. Its antigen is still unknown. The data were also submitted as part of a second study, on yellow fever vaccine responses in identical twins.

The sequence was obtained from a woman under 30 in good health. The source material was CD8+ T cells sorted from blood. The chain has TRBV7-9 and TRBJ2-7, with D hard to call. CDR3: CASSSHSYEQYF. CDR3 coding DNA: TGTGCCAGCAGCTCCCACTCTTACGAGCAGTACTTC.